This T cell receptor beta chain was sequenced for a study of cytotoxic CD8 clonotypes in ibrutinib-treated CLL. Background on the study: Of a cohort that held around 11 relapsed/refractory and 15 treatment-naive patients, under 18 were IGHV unmutated. Notes on the study in general: A rise in clonality was seen at ibrutinib response, and a fall back toward baseline was seen at progression.

Concerning this clone itself: What it binds is not known.

This CDR3 has 12 amino acids. The V gene lost 4 bases and the J gene lost 3 bases, with 4 bases spanning the gap. CDR1 SNHLY and CDR2 FYNNEI come from the germline V gene. Repertoires were generated with immunoSEQ multiplex PCR, while TCRdb's copy carries only in-frame clones and drops some. The table lists tens of thousands of clones, 56% of them singletons. This receptor was obtained from a human donor with chronic lymphocytic leukemia. Sequencing was performed on PBMCs, taken after 24 months of ibrutinib treatment. This chain links TRBV2 with TRBJ1-3; D remains ambiguous. CDR3 loop: CASSVGGNTIYF. DNA of the CDR3: TGTGCCAGCAGTGTAGGTGGAAACACCATATATTTT. The full variable domain, rest sourced from reference TRBV2 and TRBJ1-3, is EPEVTQTPSHQVTQMGQEVILRCVPISNHLYFYWYRQILGQKVEFLVSFYNNEISEKSEIFDDQFSVERPDGSNFTLKIRSTKLEDSAMYFCASSVGGNTIYFGEGSWLTVV.